This T cell receptor beta chain was captured in a study of beta chain features in type 1 diabetes. Every bit of the isolated RNA underwent reverse transcription, so sequencing read expressed TCRB transcripts. Sequencing was performed with immunoSEQ multiplex PCR; in TCRdb, only in-frame clones are kept and a portion is missing. The sample has around 140,000 clones; about 10% are singletons. Overall study findings and caveats: Moderate yet significant TCRB CDR3 shortening was seen in Type 1 diabetes patients in all four CD4+ subsets. Any role of HLA type in TCRB rearrangement remained unresolved here.

The single heparinised draw taken from each donor contained around 100 mL of blood on average. Stem cell-like memory, regulatory, central memory and naive CD4+ cells were sorted via CD45RO/CCR7/CD25/CD127/CD95/CD27. There are a few counts of this clone. The antigen is not known. Input material: central memory CD4+ T cells from blood. The TCR was taken from a young man with type 1 diabetes.

The CDR3 sequence is CASSPTRTDQETQYF. CDR3 nucleotide sequence: TGTGCCAGCAGCCCGACCCGGACAGACCAAGAGACCCAGTACTTC. The chain employs TRBV5-4 and TRBJ2-5; a possible D gene is TRBD1 (6 bases). Germline V gene data show CDR1 as SGHNT and CDR2 as YYREEE (reference sequence). The CDR3 contains 15 residues. V lost 4 bases and J 0 bases, leaving 13 bases between the germline ends.